A single T cell receptor (beta chain) is shown here with its context. The data belong to a study of shared clonotypes between healthy human individuals. Study donors comprised healthy, HIV-negative adults devoid of recent acute infection or vaccination. With 4 bases removed from V and 5 bases from J, the gap between germline ends came to 5 bases. The CDR3 runs 11 residues. Germline-derived CDR1 and CDR2 are MDHEN and SYDVKM. The data were produced by immunoSEQ multiplex PCR, yet TCRdb's version contains in-frame clones alone and is incomplete. Among around 480,000 clones listed, roughly 79% were seen once.

This chain links TRBV28 with TRBJ1-2; the D is unclear. Material for sequencing was PBMCs. The clonotype was recovered from a woman in her forties in good health. Some clones in this sample may be carry-over from other donors' samples. The CDR3 nucleotides are TGTGCCAGCAGTTACGGATATGGCTACACCTTC. Translation: CASSYGYGYTF.